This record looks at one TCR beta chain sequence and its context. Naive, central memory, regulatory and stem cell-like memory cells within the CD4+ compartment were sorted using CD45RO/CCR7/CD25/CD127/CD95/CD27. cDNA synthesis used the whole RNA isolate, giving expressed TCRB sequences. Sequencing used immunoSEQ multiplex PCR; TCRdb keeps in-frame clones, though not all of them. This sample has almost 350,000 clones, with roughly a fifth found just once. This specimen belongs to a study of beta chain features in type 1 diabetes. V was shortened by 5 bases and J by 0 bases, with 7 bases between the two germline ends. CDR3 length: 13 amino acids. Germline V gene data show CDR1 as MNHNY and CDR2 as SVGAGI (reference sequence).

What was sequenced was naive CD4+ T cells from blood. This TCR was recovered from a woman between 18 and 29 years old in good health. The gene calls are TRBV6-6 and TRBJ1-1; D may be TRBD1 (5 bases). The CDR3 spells CASSGALNTEAFF. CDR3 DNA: TGTGCCAGCAGTGGGGCCCTGAACACTGAAGCTTTCTTT.